This T cell receptor (beta chain) was captured in a study of neurological immune-mediated disorders. At least ten counts were recorded for this clonotype. The antigen remains undetermined. Whenever a sequencing run was performed, it yielded over 190 million TCR-beta sequences from 15-18 subjects. In TCRdb, the 5' RACE reads were re-called with MiXCR into one record per CDR3 protein. Counted here are approximately 38,000 distinct CDR3 sequences, 7.2% occurring once; the ten biggest clones make up around 5%. Overall study findings and caveats: Expansion of TCR clones was greatest in HTLV-1-associated myelopathy and smallest in multiple sclerosis, where it fell below that of healthy controls.

Sorted libraries drew on under 1.3 million CD4+ or CD8+ T cells. V was cut by 3 bases and J by 7 bases, with 10 bases left in between. This CDR3 is 13 amino acids long. Germline loops: CDR1 ENHRY, CDR2 SYGVKD. The rearrangement uses TRBV10-3 and TRBJ1-5, with D uncertain. This TCR was recovered from a man aged 50 to 60 in good health. Sequences were obtained from CD4+ T cells from blood. The CDR3 loop is CAISERVVQPQHF. The CDR3 DNA is TGTGCCATCAGTGAAAGGGTCGTGCAGCCCCAGCATTTT.